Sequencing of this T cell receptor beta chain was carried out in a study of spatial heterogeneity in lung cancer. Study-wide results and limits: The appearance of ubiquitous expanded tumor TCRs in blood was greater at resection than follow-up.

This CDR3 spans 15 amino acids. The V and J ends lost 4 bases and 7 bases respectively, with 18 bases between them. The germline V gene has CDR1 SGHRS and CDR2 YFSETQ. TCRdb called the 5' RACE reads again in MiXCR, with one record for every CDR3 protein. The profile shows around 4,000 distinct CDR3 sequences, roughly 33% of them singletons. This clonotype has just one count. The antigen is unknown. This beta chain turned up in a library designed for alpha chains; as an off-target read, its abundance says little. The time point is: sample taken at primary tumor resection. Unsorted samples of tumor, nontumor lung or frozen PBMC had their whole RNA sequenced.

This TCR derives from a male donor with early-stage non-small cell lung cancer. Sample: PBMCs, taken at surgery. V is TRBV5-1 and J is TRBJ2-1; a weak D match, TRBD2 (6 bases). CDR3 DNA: TGCGCCAGCAGCCCTGGACTAACCGCCCGGAATGAGCAGTTCTTC. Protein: CASSPGLTARNEQFF. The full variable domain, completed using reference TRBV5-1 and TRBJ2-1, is KAGVTQTPRYLIKTRGQQVTLSCSPISGHRSVSWYQQTPGQGLQFLFEYFSETQRNKGNFPGRFSGRQFSNSRSEMNVSTLELGDSALYLCASSPGLTARNEQFFGPGTRLTVL.